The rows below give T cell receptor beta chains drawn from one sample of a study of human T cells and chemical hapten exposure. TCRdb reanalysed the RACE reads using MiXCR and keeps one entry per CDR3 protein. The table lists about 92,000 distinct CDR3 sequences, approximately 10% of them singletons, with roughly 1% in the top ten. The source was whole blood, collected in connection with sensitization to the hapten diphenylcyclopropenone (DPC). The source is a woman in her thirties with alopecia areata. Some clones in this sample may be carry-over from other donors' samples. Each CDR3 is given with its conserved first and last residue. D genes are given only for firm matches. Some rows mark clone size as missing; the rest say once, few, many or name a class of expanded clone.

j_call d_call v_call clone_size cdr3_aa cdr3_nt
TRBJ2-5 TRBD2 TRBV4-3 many CASSQDWLAGAPQYF TGCGCCAGCAGCCAAGATTGGCTAGCGGGAGCCCCCCAGTACTTC
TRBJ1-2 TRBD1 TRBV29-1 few CSVDDLRTGGSYGYTF TGCAGCGTTGACGATCTACGGACAGGGGGCAGCTATGGCTACACCTTC
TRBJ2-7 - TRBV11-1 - CASSRRSQQYF TGTGCCAGCAGCCGACGGTCGCAGCAGTACTTC
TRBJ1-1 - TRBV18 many CASSEMAGGYTEAFF TGTGCCAGCTCAGAGATGGCGGGTGGCTACACTGAAGCTTTCTTT
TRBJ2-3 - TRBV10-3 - CAISESAGSTDTQYF TGTGCCATCAGTGAGTCAGCCGGGAGCACAGATACGCAGTATTTT
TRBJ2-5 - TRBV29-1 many CSVQGQETQYF TGCAGCGTACAGGGTCAAGAGACCCAGTACTTC
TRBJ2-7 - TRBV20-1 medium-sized CSARSEFYEQYF TGCAGTGCTAGGAGTGAATTTTACGAGCAGTACTTC
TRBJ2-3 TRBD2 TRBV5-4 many CASSWTSVTDTQYF TGTGCCAGCAGCTGGACTAGCGTCACAGATACGCAGTATTTT
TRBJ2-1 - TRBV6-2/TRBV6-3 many CASSYPSSYNEQFF TGTGCCAGCAGTTATCCTAGCTCCTACAATGAGCAGTTCTTC
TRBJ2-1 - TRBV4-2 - CASSLNSGTINEQFF TGTGCCAGCAGCCTAAATTCCGGGACAATCAATGAGCAGTTCTTC
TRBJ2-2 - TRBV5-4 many CASSSGTTNTGELFF TGTGCCAGCAGCAGCGGGACAACGAACACCGGGGAGCTGTTTTTT
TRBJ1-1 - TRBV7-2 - CASSPRPSPAFF TGTGCCAGCAGCCCTCGCCCGTCCCCGGCTTTCTTT
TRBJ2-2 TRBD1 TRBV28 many CASSFMGQGTGELFF TGTGCCAGCAGTTTTATGGGACAGGGCACCGGGGAGCTGTTTTTT
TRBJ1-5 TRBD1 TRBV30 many CAWSVLGQGTWGFNQPQHF TGTGCCTGGAGTGTGTTGGGACAGGGTACGTGGGGTTTCAATCAGCCCCAGCATTTT
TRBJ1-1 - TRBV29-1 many CSGDSRTEAFF TGCAGCGGTGACAGTAGGACTGAAGCTTTCTTT
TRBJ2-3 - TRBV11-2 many CASSLYQDTQYF TGTGCCAGCAGCTTGTATCAGGATACGCAGTATTTT
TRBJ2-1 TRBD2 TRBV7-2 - CASSLNAGDFANEQFF TGTGCCAGCAGCTTAAATGCGGGAGATTTCGCCAATGAGCAGTTCTTC
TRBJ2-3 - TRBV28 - CASRRTGTDTQYF TGTGCCAGCAGACGTACAGGGACAGATACGCAGTATTTT
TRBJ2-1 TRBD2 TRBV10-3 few CAILMGETSGNTQFF TGTGCCATCCTCATGGGTGAGACTAGCGGGAACACCCAGTTCTTC
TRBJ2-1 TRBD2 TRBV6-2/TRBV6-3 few CASSLATAGTSLDEQFF TGTGCCAGCAGTTTGGCGACGGCCGGGACTAGTCTGGATGAGCAGTTCTTC
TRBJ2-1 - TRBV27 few CASSKPGLGGDEQFF TGTGCCAGCAGTAAACCGGGACTAGGGGGCGATGAGCAGTTCTTC
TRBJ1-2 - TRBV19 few CASSSTYTNYGYTF TGTGCCAGTAGTTCGACATATACTAACTATGGCTACACCTTC
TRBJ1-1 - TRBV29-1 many CSTGPGLDTEAFF TGCAGCACCGGACCGGGTCTGGACACTGAAGCTTTCTTT
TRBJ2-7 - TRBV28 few CASSLIPGVISEQYF TGTGCCAGCAGTTTAATCCCGGGAGTAATCAGCGAGCAGTACTTC
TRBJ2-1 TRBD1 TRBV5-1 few CASSPGTGGDEQFF TGCGCCAGCAGCCCCGGGACAGGGGGTGATGAGCAGTTCTTC
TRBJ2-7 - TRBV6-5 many CASNPPRGQGSHEQYF TGTGCCAGCAACCCTCCGAGAGGCCAGGGCAGCCACGAGCAGTACTTC
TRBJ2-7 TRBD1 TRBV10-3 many CANRGQGGGEQYF TGTGCCAACCGGGGACAGGGAGGAGGGGAGCAGTACTTC
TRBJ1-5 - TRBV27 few CASRISAGEAQPQHF TGTGCCAGCAGAATATCGGCAGGGGAAGCTCAGCCCCAGCATTTT
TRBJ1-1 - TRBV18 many CASSPDTEAFF TGTGCCAGCTCACCAGACACTGAAGCTTTCTTT
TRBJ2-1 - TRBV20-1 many CSARDNEQFF TGCAGTGCTAGAGATAATGAGCAGTTCTTC
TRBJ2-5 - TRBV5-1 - CASSLDSNQETQYF TGCGCCAGCAGCTTGGACAGCAACCAAGAGACCCAGTACTTC
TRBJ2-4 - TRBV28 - CASSFQLAKNIQYF TGTGCCAGCAGTTTTCAGCTAGCCAAAAACATTCAGTACTTC